This T cell receptor beta chain was profiled in a study of a mutant IDH1 vaccine in newly diagnosed glioma. V lost 2 bases, J lost 10 bases, and 2 bases stayed unmatched. CDR1 and CDR2 (germline): SGHDT, YYEEEE. The CDR3 is 13 residues long. The time point denotes: week 23, last vaccination. Every single dose of the vaccine, 300 ug of mutant IDH1 20-mer peptide, came with topical imiquimod. About this clone itself: As yet, its antigen is unknown.

Data came from immunoSEQ multiplex PCR; TCRdb stores just in-frame clones and leaves some out. The repertoire holds roughly 74,000 clones, with roughly 85% as singletons. Here the sequenced sample was PBMCs, taken from a glioma patient whose treatment included an IDH1 peptide vaccine. The rearrangement links TRBV5-6 to TRBJ1-6, with 8 bases matching TRBD1. The sequence derives from a man aged 25 to 40 with glioma. Some clones in this sample may be carry-over from other donors' samples. In nucleotides, the CDR3 is TGTGCCAGCAGCTTACAGGGGGGATCACCCCTCCACTTT. Its translation is CASSLQGGSPLHF.